Reported below is one TCR beta chain. Sequencing was performed with immunoSEQ multiplex PCR; in TCRdb, only in-frame clones are kept and a portion is missing. Among about 88,000 clones listed, approximately 90% were seen once. The data originate from a study of T cells after somatic rescue of genetic block. The V end lost 0 bases, the J end lost 7 bases, and 9 bases lay between the germline ends. This CDR3 region has 13 residues. Germline values: CDR1 MNHEY, CDR2 SMNVEV (reference sequence). The receptor comes from a woman between 18 and 30 years old. The V and J genes are TRBV27 and TRBJ1-2; no clear D gene. Sample: peripheral blood mononuclear cells (PBMCs). The CDR3 coding sequence is TGTGCCAGCAGTTTATCGATGGGCGTTGGCTACACCTTC. It specifies CASSLSMGVGYTF.